One sample yielded the 9 T cell receptor beta chains listed below, sequenced in a study of T cell responses to AZD1222 COVID-19 vaccine (dated by TCRdb to the early 2020s). Library construction relied on the immunoSEQ multiplex PCR assay. The clones in this table, taken by TCRdb from immuneACCESS, are in-frame only. Not every clone is retained; where verified, under half of the shortfall comes from an unresolved V gene, and the cause of the rest is unknown. This sample has over 100,000 clones in its table, and roughly 90% of those were observed once. Roughly 4.5% of the sample is in the top ten clones. The time point label here, explained by the study, means: baseline before first vaccination. This sample comprised peripheral blood, obtained on day 0 of AZD1222 vaccination. The receptors were gathered from an adult in good health.

The rearrangement links TRBV5-1 to TRBJ1-6; 10 positions match TRBD1. Trimming removed 2 bases from V and 12 bases from J; junction bases left unmatched: 8. The CDR3 runs to 15 residues. CDR1 is SGHRS, CDR2 YFSETQ, per germline. The CDR3 is CASSFRQGAGGPLHF. As DNA, the CDR3 is TGCGCCAGCAGCTTTCGACAGGGGGCGGGAGGACCCCTCCACTTT.

V and J are TRBV18 and TRBJ2-3, with a possible D match to TRBD1 (6 bases). The CDR3 has 13 amino acids. Germline V lookup: CDR1 KGHSH, CDR2 LQKENI. The V end was cut by 6 bases, the J end by 3 bases, with 10 bases between. CDR3 DNA sequence: TGTGCCAGCTCCCGAACAGGGACAGATACGCAGTATTTT. As protein: CASSRTGTDTQYF.

V and J are TRBV19 and TRBJ2-2; 11 bases agree with TRBD2. With 5 bases clipped from V and 0 bases from J, the junction kept 8 bases outside the gene matches. The germline V gene encodes CDR1 LNHDA and CDR2 SQIVND (reference sequence). The CDR3 length is 18 residues. CDR3 loop: CASSSIAGGYSNTGELFF. CDR3 sequence (DNA): TGTGCCAGTAGTTCTATAGCGGGGGGGTACTCGAACACCGGGGAGCTGTTTTTT.

The chain employs TRBV28 and TRBJ1-1; tentatively, D is TRBD1 (5 bases). The V end lost 6 bases, the J end lost 4 bases, and 18 bases lay between the germline ends. The CDR3 length is 15 residues. The germline CDR1 and CDR2 sequences are MDHEN and SYDVKM. The CDR3: CASSYRPGRGTEAFF. In DNA, the CDR3 is TGTGCCAGCAGCTACAGGCCGGGTAGGGGCACTGAAGCTTTCTTT.

The rearrangement links TRBV3-1 (or the pseudogene TRBV3-2) to TRBJ2-2; the D is unclear. V was cut by 5 bases and J by 0 bases, with 7 bases left in between. Germline-derived CDR1 and CDR2 are LGHDT and YNNKEL (reference sequence). CDR3 length equals 14 residues. The CDR3 here is CASSTRTNTGELFF. The CDR3 nucleotides are TGTGCCAGCAGCACCCGAACGAACACCGGGGAGCTGTTTTTT.

The rearrangement uses TRBV12-3 or TRBV12-4 and TRBJ2-5, with D maybe TRBD2 (7 bases). This CDR3 contains 13 residues. The ends were cut back, 5 bases at V and 6 bases at J, with 13 bases in the middle. This CDR3 is CASSRGGRKTQYF. The CDR3 nucleotides are TGTGCCAGCAGTAGGGGGGGCCGAAAGACCCAGTACTTC.

The rearrangement joins TRBV6-2 or TRBV6-3 to TRBJ1-5; possible D gene TRBD1, 6 bases. Germline loops: CDR1 MNHEY, CDR2 SVGEGT. The CDR3 covers 18 residues. V was trimmed by 6 bases and J by 0 bases, leaving 21 bases between them. The CDR3 here is CASSPGARIINSNQPQHF. DNA for the CDR3: TGTGCCAGCAGCCCGGGGGCCAGGATTATCAATAGCAATCAGCCCCAGCATTTT.

The chain recombines TRBV5-5 with TRBJ2-7, with 10 bases identical to TRBD1. The CDR3 has 16 residues. V was pared by 3 bases and J by 3 bases, with 9 bases of the junction left unmatched. Germline lookup yields CDR1 SGHKS and CDR2 YYEKEE (reference sequence). The DNA of the CDR3 is TGTGCCAGCAGCTCGTCCCGGGACAGGGGACACTACGAGCAGTACTTC. Translated: CASSSSRDRGHYEQYF.

This clone has more than one count but fewer than ten. The rearrangement uses TRBV7-2 and TRBJ1-2; 12 nucleotides line up with TRBD1. The CDR3 contains 19 residues. Germline V gene lookup returns CDR1 SGHTA and CDR2 FQGNSA. Trimming cost V 6 bases and J 4 bases; bases outside gene matches: 18. Written as DNA, the CDR3 is TGTGCCAGCAGATCCTACGGGGGACAGGGGGCAGGAGTAGGCTATGGCTACACCTTC. As protein: CASRSYGGQGAGVGYGYTF. The full variable domain, completed using reference TRBV7-2 and TRBJ1-2, is GAGVSQSPSNKVTEKGKDVELRCDPISGHTALYWYRQSLGQGLEFLIYFQGNSAPDKSGLPSDRFSAERTGGSVSTLTIQRTQQEDSAVYLCASRSYGGQGAGVGYGYTFGSGTRLTVV.